This TCR beta chain is from a study of beta chain features in type 1 diabetes. The isolated RNA, all of it, was reverse transcribed, so expressed TCRB transcripts were what got sequenced. Each sample of naive, central memory or regulatory T cells had, on average, around 3.5 million reads. Clones were sequenced by immunoSEQ multiplex PCR, and TCRdb holds only the in-frame ones, with some missing. The sample includes 130,000 or so clones, roughly 10% seen only once; the top ten take almost 0.65%. Between the trimmed V and J ends, which lost 7 bases and 0 bases, there was a span of 19 bases. The CDR3 spans 17 residues. Germline V CDR1 and CDR2: SQVTM, ANQGSEA. This clone appeared many times.

This TCR came from a middle-aged woman in good health. The sample comprised central memory CD4+ T cells from blood. The chain employs TRBV29-1 and TRBJ2-6; D possibly corresponds to TRBD1 (6 bases). CDR3 in amino acids: CSALGTTTRSGANVLTF. DNA of the CDR3: TGCAGCGCCCTAGGGACAACTACGCGCTCTGGGGCCAACGTCCTGACTTTC. Full variable domain (outside the CDR3, taken from reference TRBV29-1 and TRBJ2-6): SAVISQKPSRDICQRGTSLTIQCQVDSQVTMMFWYRQQPGQSLTLIATANQGSEATYESGFVIDKFPISRPNLTFSTLTVSNMSPEDSSIYLCSALGTTTRSGANVLTFGAGSRLTVL.